This TCR beta chain was identified in a study of radiation and T cells in renal cell carcinoma. General study results and limits: Baseline intratumoral clonotype presence is unknown without pretreatment biopsies.

Treatment reported: 15 Gy SBRT to primary tumor, nephrectomy 4 weeks later. Germline CDR1 and CDR2: LNHDA and SQIVND (reference sequence). The CDR3 length is 12 residues. V lost 4 bases to trimming and J lost 7 bases, with 10 bases between them. The data were produced by immunoSEQ multiplex PCR, yet TCRdb's version contains in-frame clones alone and is incomplete. The sample lists 15,000 to 20,000 clones; over 45% were seen once. To note about this clone: Its specificity is not known.

This specimen consisted of tumor tissue, obtained from a patient whose treatment included radiotherapy and nephrectomy. J is TRBJ1-1 and V is TRBV19; no clear D gene. The TCR comes from a man aged 50 or older with renal cell carcinoma. The CDR3 coding sequence is TGTGCCAGTAGTAAACGGTGGAGTGAAGCTTTCTTT. Translated, it gives CASSKRWSEAFF.